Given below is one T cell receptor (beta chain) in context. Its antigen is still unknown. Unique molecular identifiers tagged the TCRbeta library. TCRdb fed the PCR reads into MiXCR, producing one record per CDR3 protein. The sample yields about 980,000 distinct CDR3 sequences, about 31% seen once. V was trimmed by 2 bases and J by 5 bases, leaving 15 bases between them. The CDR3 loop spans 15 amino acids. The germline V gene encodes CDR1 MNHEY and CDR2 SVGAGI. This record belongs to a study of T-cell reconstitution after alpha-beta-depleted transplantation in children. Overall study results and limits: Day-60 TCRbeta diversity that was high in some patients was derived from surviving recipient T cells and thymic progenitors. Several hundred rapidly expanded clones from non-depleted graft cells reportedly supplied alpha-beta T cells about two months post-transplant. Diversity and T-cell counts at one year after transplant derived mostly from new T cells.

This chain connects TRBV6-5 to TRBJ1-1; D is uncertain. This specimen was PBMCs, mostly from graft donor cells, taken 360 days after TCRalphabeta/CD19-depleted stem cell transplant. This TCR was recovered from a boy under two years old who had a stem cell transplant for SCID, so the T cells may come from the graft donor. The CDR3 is CASSYRAAARTEAFF. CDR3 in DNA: TGTGCCAGCAGTTACCGGGCCGCGGCGAGGACTGAAGCTTTCTTT.